A selection of T cell receptor beta chains follows, all from one sample in a study of beta chain features in type 1 diabetes. The table came from immunoSEQ multiplex PCR; TCRdb's copy has only in-frame clones and leaves some out. In the table there are some 250,000 clones, about 15% of which are singletons. Sequencing used naive CD4+ T cells from blood. All receptors come from a man aged 25 to 40 with type 1 diabetes. Both conserved end residues are part of each CDR3. The D gene is left open where the match is weak. Clone size, where shown, is once, few, many, or a class for clones that have expanded.

V	size	J	D	DNA	CDR3
TRBV7-2	once	TRBJ2-1	TRBD2	TGTGCCAGCAGCTTAGCGGGGACTAGCAGCTACAATGAGCAGTTCTTC	CASSLAGTSSYNEQFF
TRBV5-8	-	TRBJ2-7	-	TGTGCCAGCAGCTTGACAGGGCTCGGCGAGCAGTACTTC	CASSLTGLGEQYF
TRBV9	-	TRBJ2-2	-	TGTGCCAGCAGCGAACAAACAGGGCAATACGGGGAGCTGTTTTTT	CASSEQTGQYGELFF
TRBV5-4	-	TRBJ2-7	-	TGTGCCAGCAGCCTCCGGGGGAAGGGGGAGCAGTACTTC	CASSLRGKGEQYF
TRBV6-5	few	TRBJ1-5	-	TGTGCCAGCAGTGGAGGGATCGGTCAGCCCCAGCATTTT	CASSGGIGQPQHF
TRBV9	-	TRBJ2-7	TRBD1	TGTGCCAGCAGTTTAAAGGGACAGGGAAGGCAGTACTTC	CASSLKGQGRQYF
TRBV6-6	few	TRBJ2-2	TRBD1	TGTGCCAGCAGTTCTAGGACAGGGATAGGCGGGGAGCTGTTTTTT	CASSSRTGIGGELFF
TRBV19	few	TRBJ2-7	TRBD2	TGTGCCAGTAGTATTCGGGGGGGTAACCCCTACGAGCAGTACTTC	CASSIRGGNPYEQYF
TRBV5-6	-	TRBJ2-1	-	TGTGCCAGCAGCGGGTCGGGCTCCTACAATGAGCAGTTCTTC	CASSGSGSYNEQFF
TRBV5-1	few	TRBJ2-1	-	TGCGCCAGCAGCTTGAGCGCTAGTGGCAATGAGCAGTTCTTC	CASSLSASGNEQFF
TRBV19	few	TRBJ1-2	TRBD1	TGTGCCAGTAGTATGTCCACCGGGACAGAGTATGGCTACACCTTC	CASSMSTGTEYGYTF
TRBV10-3	-	TRBJ1-2	-	TGTGCCAACACCGGGACACCCGAGGGAGGCTACACCTTC	CANTGTPEGGYTF
TRBV7-2	-	TRBJ2-7	-	TGTGCCAGCAGCTCCCGTGTAGACTCCCTAGGGGACTACGAGCAGTACTTC	CASSSRVDSLGDYEQYF
TRBV7-2	few	TRBJ2-7	-	TGTGCCAGCAGCTTAGTCGGGAGTGGCTACGAGCAGTACTTC	CASSLVGSGYEQYF
TRBV5-4	-	TRBJ2-3	TRBD2	TGTGCCAGCAGCTCGGGACTAGCGGGAGGAAGCACAGATACGCAGTATTTT	CASSSGLAGGSTDTQYF
TRBV18	few	TRBJ1-2	-	TGTGCCAGCTCACCGGACAGCAAAGCTAACTATGGCTACACCTTC	CASSPDSKANYGYTF
TRBV25-1	few	TRBJ2-5	-	TGTGCCAGCAGTGAATCAGCGAGGCAGACCCAGTACTTC	CASSESARQTQYF
TRBV7-9	few	TRBJ2-1	-	TGTGCCAGCAGCTTAGATAGCCCTAGTAGCAATGAGCAGTTCTTC	CASSLDSPSSNEQFF
TRBV18	-	TRBJ1-5	-	TGTGCCAGCTCACCCCCCTCGTCGGGGGGAAGCAATCAGCCCCAGCATTTT	CASSPPSSGGSNQPQHF
TRBV5-4	few	TRBJ1-1	-	TGTGCCAGCAGCCAGTCCAGGGGATGGAACACTGAAGCTTTCTTT	CASSQSRGWNTEAFF
TRBV30	-	TRBJ1-6	-	TGTGCCTGGAGTGTAGCAGGGGTTAATTCACCCCTCCACTTT	CAWSVAGVNSPLHF
TRBV25-1	few	TRBJ1-1	-	TGTGCCAGCAGTGAAGGTCGATTCGTGACAGGCACTGAAGCTTTCTTT	CASSEGRFVTGTEAFF
TRBV13	few	TRBJ1-2	TRBD1	TGTGCCAGCAGCTTGGCCAGGGGGGACTATGGCTACACCTTC	CASSLARGDYGYTF
TRBV5-1	few	TRBJ2-7	TRBD1	TGCGCCAGCAGCTCGACAGGGGGCTCGAGGGAGCAGTACTTC	CASSSTGGSREQYF
TRBV5-6	-	TRBJ2-2	-	TGTGCCAGCAGCTTGACTAGTTCCGGGGAGCTGTTTTTT	CASSLTSSGELFF
TRBV6-6	-	TRBJ2-5	TRBD1	TGTGCCAGCAGCCGGGACAGTCAAGAGACCCAGTACTTC	CASSRDSQETQYF
TRBV20-1	-	TRBJ2-7	-	TGCAGTGCTAGGTTCGGTTACGAGCAGTACTTC	CSARFGYEQYF
TRBV5-5	-	TRBJ2-7	-	TGTGCCAGCAGCTTGGTATGGACAGCTTACGAGCAGTACTTC	CASSLVWTAYEQYF
TRBV2	-	TRBJ1-4	-	TGTGCCAGCACCTCCGGGAGTAATGAAAAACTGTTTTTT	CASTSGSNEKLFF
TRBV6-6	few	TRBJ2-5	TRBD1	TGTGCCAGCAGTTACTCGACAGGGGGGGAGACCCAGTACTTC	CASSYSTGGETQYF
TRBV4-1	-	TRBJ2-5	TRBD2	TGCGCCAGCAGCCAAGTGTTCAGCGGGAGGGGCTCACAAGAGACCCAGTACTTC	CASSQVFSGRGSQETQYF
TRBV18	few	TRBJ1-5	TRBD1	TGTGCCAGCTCATCAGGACAGGGAGGCAATCAGCCCCAGCATTTT	CASSSGQGGNQPQHF
TRBV9	few	TRBJ1-2	-	TGTGCCAGCAGCGCTGGTCGGGGGGGAAGCGAAGGCTACACCTTC	CASSAGRGGSEGYTF
TRBV5-6	-	TRBJ2-5	TRBD2	TGTGCCAGCAGCTTGGCCGGGCTAGCGGAAAACCAAGAGACCCAGTACTTC	CASSLAGLAENQETQYF
TRBV6-6	few	TRBJ2-5	TRBD1	TGTGCCAGCAGTTACCCCACAGGGGGCGGAGAGACCCAGTACTTC	CASSYPTGGGETQYF
TRBV27	few	TRBJ2-1	TRBD2	TGTGCCAGCAGAGGTCTAGCGGGTTCCTACAATGAGCAGTTCTTC	CASRGLAGSYNEQFF
TRBV5-1	few	TRBJ2-1	TRBD1	TGCGCCAGCAGAAGGACAGGGAGCTCCTACAATGAGCAGTTCTTC	CASRRTGSSYNEQFF
TRBV6-1	few	TRBJ1-2	-	TGTGCCAGCAGTGAAGGGACATCTCTCTGGGGCTACACCTTC	CASSEGTSLWGYTF
TRBV27	-	TRBJ2-2	-	TGTGCCAGCAGTTTGGAGTTGCGCGGGGAGCTGTTTTTT	CASSLELRGELFF
TRBV18	-	TRBJ1-5	TRBD1	TGTGCCAGCTCAGAGGAACAGGGGGCTAGCAATCAGCCCCAGCATTTT	CASSEEQGASNQPQHF
TRBV7-2	-	TRBJ2-2	-	TGTGCCAGCAGCTTAGACGGTACCGGGGAGCTGTTTTTT	CASSLDGTGELFF
TRBV6-6	-	TRBJ2-5	TRBD2	TGTGCCAGCAGTGGTCGGACTAGCGAAGAGACCCAGTACTTC	CASSGRTSEETQYF
TRBV30	-	TRBJ2-5	-	TGTGCCTGGAGTGTAGTCGGGGTTCAAGAGACCCAGTACTTC	CAWSVVGVQETQYF
TRBV29-1	few	TRBJ2-3	TRBD2	TGCAGCGTAGCGGGGGACACAGATACGCAGTATTTT	CSVAGDTDTQYF
TRBV15	few	TRBJ1-5	-	TGTGCCACCAGCAGAGATTCAGGGGGCAATCAGCCCCAGCATTTT	CATSRDSGGNQPQHF